This T cell receptor beta chain stems from a study of T-cell memory formation after mild COVID-19. Notes on the study in general: Some SARS-CoV-2-responding clones were already detected in memory before infection. Second-wave clones with a day 37 peak had unconfirmed SARS-CoV-2 specificity.

This CDR3 is built from 15 residues. CDR1 is SEHNR, CDR2 FQNEAQ, per germline (reference sequence). Trimming at V came to 0 bases and at J to 2 bases, leaving 3 bases not matched to a gene. 5'RACE, which relied on constant-segment primers, yielded TCR alpha and TCR beta cDNA libraries carrying sample barcodes and UMIs. MiXCR, applied by TCRdb to the 5' RACE reads, yields one record per CDR3 protein. This sample has around 440,000 distinct CDR3 sequences; around a sixth occur once, and the top ten carry around 12%. Worth noting for this clonotype: The antigen is not known.

The chain is built from TRBV7-9 and TRBJ2-7; 8 bases are a match to TRBD2. The TCR was taken from an adult woman who had mild COVID-19 (a few samples of this study predate the infection). Cell type and time point are not known. Sequenced: PBMCs or a T cell subset sorted from them (not recorded which). The CDR3, as DNA: TGTGCCAGCAGCTTAGCGGCTAGCGGGCCCTACGAGCAGTACTTC. This sequence encodes CASSLAASGPYEQYF.